This T cell receptor beta chain is drawn from a study of T cells in Graves' hyperthyroidism and ophthalmopathy (dated by TCRdb to between 2018 and 2020). With respect to the entire study: Peripheral blood samples were taken at initial diagnosis, before any treatment was given. To identify TCR V-J signatures that set the groups apart, the researchers used a discovery cohort of 100 patients, made up of 40 to 45 with Graves' ophthalmopathy and about 59 with stable Graves' hyperthyroidism. Prospective prediction of ophthalmopathy was tested in an independent validation cohort of 18 to 20 hyperthyroidism patients and 17 patients who later progressed to ophthalmopathy. The 90 to 100 discovery patients were randomly split 7:3 into training and test sets. In roughly six Graves' hyperthyroidism patients, the study also compared T-cell repertoires from thyroid tissue with T-cell repertoires from blood. Following sampling, methimazole starting at 30 mg daily was given to hyperthyroidism patients, and high-dose intravenous methylprednisolone was given to ophthalmopathy patients. TCR Vbeta CDR3 sequencing of 130 to 150 peripheral blood samples (approximately 44 ophthalmopathy, 75 or so hyperthyroidism and approximately 17 progressor patients) is reported in the paper.

Paper-wide results and their limitations: In validation, the model predicted progression to ophthalmopathy a median of roughly 6.2 months before onset, with 65% to 71% sensitivity and roughly 72% specificity. No statistical method was used to fix the sample size in advance, and group allocation was not hidden from the investigators. A 13 V-J signature model separated ophthalmopathy from stable hyperthyroidism, with roughly 88% sensitivity and about 81% specificity in cross-validation and 80%/75% in testing. Blood samples also contained most of the expanded thyroid clonotypes (frequency above 0.001), which suggests that blood repertoires may reflect thyroid immune responses.

Hyperthyroidism patients were newly diagnosed, had a disease duration of under 2 months, and were aged 18 to 65 years. Exclusion was applied to patients with uncontrolled infections, other autoimmune diseases, pregnancy or lactation. Diagnoses relied on clinical symptoms, serum thyroxine and TRAb, thyroid ultrasound and orbital computed tomography. Blood from progressor patients was drawn when they were first diagnosed with hyperthyroidism, before any ophthalmopathy symptoms appeared. PBMCs were isolated from about 9.1 ml of fresh peripheral blood by Ficoll-Paque density gradient centrifugation. Progressor patients were initially diagnosed with Graves' hyperthyroidism and developed ophthalmopathy during follow-up. Total RNA was extracted using Trizol reagent, and RNA quality was assessed on an Agilent 2100 Bioanalyzer. CDR1 and CDR2 (SGDLS, YYNGEE) derive from the germline V gene. The junction shows trimming of 4 bases on V and 0 bases on J, plus 22 bases between the germline ends. Spanning cysteine to phenylalanine, the CDR3 consists of 18 amino acids. Only the CDR3 DNA stays, 54 bases, in frame from base 1.

This clonotype was recorded many times. Its antigen has not been determined. There are no base qualities to consult, and no much larger clone falls within one base. The TCR beta CDR3 regions were amplified from the RNA transcripts. The TCR CDR3 was subjected to a first round of RT-PCR using the HTBI primer set and the Qiagen OneStep RT-PCR kit. A second multiplex PCR round built the libraries, followed by size selection and purification. Libraries were sequenced paired-end with 100 bp reads on an Illumina HiSeq2000. Concerning the study's data processing: SOAPnuke was used to process the raw data, throwing out any read that contained adapters or uncalled bases, had a mean Phred below 15, or lacked an exact constant-primer or identifier match. High-quality paired reads were merged with COPE v1.2.5, and unique nucleotide sequences were defined as clonotypes. Clonotypes were aligned to IMGT TRBV, TRBD and TRBJ reference segments using MiTCR v1.1. Only V-J combinations with frequency above 0.0001, covering 98% to 99.2% of repertoires, were analysed. A TCS score was defined as the ratio between F50 (clonal expansion) and ExV (chaos), using BLOSUM62-based TCRdist between CDR3 peptides within each V-J. Welch's t-statistics and random forest reduced approximately 520 V-J features to under 15, which were used in a naive Bayes classifier (R e1071). The public sequencing data were trimmed at Q25 with fastp and processed into clonotypes with MiXCR by TCRdb, which kept only in-frame beta chains. Records with the same CDR3 protein are collapsed into one entry carrying the most frequent genes and DNA. The V and J calls were not made by the authors but by TCRdb's processing. The sample yields over 120,000 distinct CDR3 sequences; roughly a fifth were counted once. The biggest ten clones account for around two thirds of the sample.

The V gene is TRBV9 and the J gene is TRBJ1-1, with the identity of the D gene unclear. Material for sequencing was blood. This receptor was identified in a woman aged 45 to 65 with Graves' hyperthyroidism that later progressed to Graves' ophthalmopathy. For the CDR3, the sequence is CASSPHPPGLTMNTEAFF. The DNA reads TGTGCCAGCAGCCCCCATCCCCCGGGTCTAACCATGAACACTGAAGCTTTCTTT.